The source of this TCR beta chain is a study of cytomegalovirus exposure and HLA in healthy donors. Comments on this clone: Its antigen remains unidentified.

Study findings and constraints: Another analysis was done later, and it associated roughly 15,000 TCR beta sequences with HLA alleles at 0.05 false discovery rate.

The PCR had 60 Vbeta and 13 Jbeta primers. Clones were sequenced by immunoSEQ multiplex PCR, and TCRdb holds only the in-frame ones, with some missing. The sample lists 150,000 to 250,000 clones, 79% occurring once. Trimming stripped 0 bases from V and 3 bases from J, with 13 bases between. CDR1 and CDR2 from the germline V gene are SGDLS and YYNGEE. CDR3 size: 16 residues. The material sequenced was PBMCs. This TCR was recovered from a girl between 5 and 17 years old in good health and CMV-seropositive. The chain joins TRBV9 to TRBJ2-4; a weak D match, TRBD1 (5 bases). The chain's CDR3 is CASSVAPGYDKNIQYF. The CDR3 nucleotides read TGTGCCAGCAGCGTAGCCCCAGGGTACGACAAAAACATTCAGTACTTC.